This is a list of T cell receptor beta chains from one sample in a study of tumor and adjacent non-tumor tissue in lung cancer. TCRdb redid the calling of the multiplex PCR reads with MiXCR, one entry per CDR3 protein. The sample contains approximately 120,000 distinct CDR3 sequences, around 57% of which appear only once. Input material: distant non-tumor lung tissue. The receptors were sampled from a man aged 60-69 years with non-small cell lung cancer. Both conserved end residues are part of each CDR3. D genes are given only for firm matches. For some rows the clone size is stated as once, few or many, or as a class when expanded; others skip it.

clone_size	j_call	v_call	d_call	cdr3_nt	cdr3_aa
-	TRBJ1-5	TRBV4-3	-	TGCGCCAGCAGGCAAGTGAGGGGGGAAATGCAGCCCCAGCATTTT	CASRQVRGEMQPQHF
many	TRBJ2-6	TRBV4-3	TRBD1	TGCGCCAGCAGCCAAGGGGACAGGCTTGGGGCCAACGTCCTGACTTTC	CASSQGDRLGANVLTF
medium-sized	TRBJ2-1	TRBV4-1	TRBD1	TGCGCCAGCAGCCAAGTCGGGACAGGGGACAATGAGCAGTTCTTC	CASSQVGTGDNEQFF
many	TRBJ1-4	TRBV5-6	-	TGTGCCAGCAGCTTGGATGACTCGGGTAATGAAAAACTGTTTTTT	CASSLDDSGNEKLFF
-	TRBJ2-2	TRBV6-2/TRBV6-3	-	TGTGCCAGCACCAAGATCCCGGGCAGTTACACCGGGGAGCTGTTTTTT	CASTKIPGSYTGELFF
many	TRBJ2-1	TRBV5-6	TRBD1	TGTGCCAGCAGGTGGACAGGGAGCTCCTACAATGAGCAGTTCTTC	CASRWTGSSYNEQFF
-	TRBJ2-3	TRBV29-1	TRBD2	TGCAGCGGGGGAGGGGAAGATGGTACAGATACACAGTATTTT	CSGGGEDGTDTQYF
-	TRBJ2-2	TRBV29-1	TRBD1	TGCAGCTCAGAAGCCGGGGCGAACAGGGGCGGCACCGGGGAACTGTTTTTT	CSSEAGANRGGTGELFF
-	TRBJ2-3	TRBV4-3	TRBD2	TGCGCCAGCAGCCGAGGTGCGCAGGGAGGGATATATACGCAGTATTTT	CASSRGAQGGIYTQYF
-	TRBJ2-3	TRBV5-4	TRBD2	TGTGCCAGCAGTTACGGACTAGACCTCACAGATACACAGTATTTT	CASSYGLDLTDTQYF
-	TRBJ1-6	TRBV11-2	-	TGTACCAGCAACTTAGACAGGTCCTATAATTCACCCCTCCACTTT	CTSNLDRSYNSPLHF
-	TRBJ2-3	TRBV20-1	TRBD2	TGCAGTACTCCCCATAGCGGGGGGGTTGATACGCAGTATTTT	CSTPHSGGVDTQYF
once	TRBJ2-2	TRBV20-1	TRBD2	TGCTGTGCTAGAGTCCCCTTCGGGGGGGCCGGGGTGGAGCTGTTTTTT	CCARVPFGGAGVELFF
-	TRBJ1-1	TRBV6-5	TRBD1	TGTGCCAGCAATTGGGACAGGGTCGTGGCGGTAACTGAAGCCTTCTTT	CASNWDRVVAVTEAFF
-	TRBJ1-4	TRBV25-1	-	TGTGCCAGCTGTGACCTCGGACGGACTGCTAATGAAAAACTGTTTTTT	CASCDLGRTANEKLFF
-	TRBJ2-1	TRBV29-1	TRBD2	TGCAGCGTTGGAGGCGGGGCTAGCGGGAGGGTAGTTGGTTACAATGAGCAGTTCTTC	CSVGGGASGRVVGYNEQFF
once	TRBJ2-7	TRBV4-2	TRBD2	TGTGCCAGCAGCCATACCGGGACTAGTAGCCACGAGCAGTACTTC	CASSHTGTSSHEQYF
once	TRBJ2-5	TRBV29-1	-	TGCAGCGGGGGAGTGGGAGTGGACCAAGAGACCCAGTACTTC	CSGGVGVDQETQYF
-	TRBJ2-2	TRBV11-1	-	TGTGTCAGCAGTTCTGGACTGTATGGGGAGCTGTTTTTT	CVSSSGLYGELFF
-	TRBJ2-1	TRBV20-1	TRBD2	TGCAGCGCTAGTGGACAGGGGAGGGGACTAGCGGGGCGAAATGAGCAGCTCTTC	CSASGQGRGLAGRNEQLF